Shown below are 23 T cell receptor beta chains from a single sample sequenced in a study of Ad26.COV2.S vaccination and SARS-CoV-2 variants. TCRdb's copy holds only in-frame clones and misses some; the assay was immunoSEQ multiplex PCR. The data contain around 500,000 clones, 80% to 90% of them singletons. Treatment given: roughly 18 received Ad26.COV2.S at low or high dose, single or two shots; several received placebo; per-sample allocation not given. Day 63 following the first vaccine or placebo injection was when the samples were taken. The material was peripheral blood, obtained in a trial of Ad26.COV2.S vaccine versus placebo. Every receptor here comes from a person between 18 and 65 years old who received the Ad26.COV2.S COVID-19 vaccine or a placebo.

The chain is built from TRBV30 and TRBJ2-1; 10 nucleotides line up with TRBD2. This CDR3 comprises 15 residues. The V and J ends lost 3 bases and 5 bases, in that order; junction bases with no gene match: 7. Germline CDR1 GTSNPN, CDR2 SVGIG (reference sequence). The CDR3 DNA reads as TGTGCCTGGAGGACCGGGACTAGCGTCAACAATGAGCAGTTCTTC. It is translated as CAWRTGTSVNNEQFF.

This clone was counted once. The chain combines TRBV13 with TRBJ1-1, with D possibly matching TRBD1 (6 bases). The CDR3 consists of 17 residues. Germline loops: CDR1 PRHDT, CDR2 FYEKMQ (reference sequence). Between the trimmed V and J ends, which lost 5 bases and 1 base, there was a span of 20 bases. CDR3 amino acids: CASSHRESGYRNTEAFF. In DNA, the CDR3 is TGTGCCAGCAGCCACAGGGAATCGGGCTATCGGAACACTGAAGCTTTCTTT.

The V gene is TRBV6-6, the J gene TRBJ2-1; 9 bases are a match to TRBD2. The V segment lost 6 bases and the J segment 10 bases; nucleotides outside the gene matches: 13. This CDR3 spans 15 amino acids. Germline CDR1 is MNHNY and CDR2 is SVGAGI (reference sequence). The CDR3 reads CASRFLRGGFGEQFF. The CDR3 DNA reads as TGTGCCAGCAGGTTCTTGCGGGGGGGCTTTGGGGAGCAGTTCTTC.

The V call is TRBV28, the J call TRBJ1-2, with D perhaps TRBD1 (5 bases). Germline V CDR1 and CDR2: MDHEN, SYDVKM. V gave up 5 bases and J gave up 5 bases, with 24 bases separating them. There are 17 residues in the CDR3. CDR3 nucleotides: TGTGCCAGCAGTGGGACCCTCTACGTGGGTCCCGCTTATGGCTACACCTTC. Amino acid sequence: CASSGTLYVGPAYGYTF.

The chain couples TRBV6-6 to TRBJ2-7; possibly TRBD2 for D (6 bases). CDR1 and CDR2 (germline): MNHNY, SVGAGI (reference sequence). V dropped 6 bases and J dropped 5 bases, with 23 bases sitting between them. The CDR3 has 16 amino acids. CDR3 amino acids: CASSPGRGGVGDEQYF. The CDR3 DNA sequence: TGTGCCAGCAGCCCCGGAAGGGGCGGGGTCGGTGACGAGCAGTACTTC.

In this sample, this clone turned up once. The chain has TRBV5-6 and TRBJ1-1; the D is unclear. Germline CDR1 and CDR2: SGHDT and YYEEEE. The ends were cut back, 1 base at V and 2 bases at J, with 6 bases in the middle. The CDR3 length is 13 residues. CDR3 sequence: CASSLLGNTEAFF. CDR3 DNA: TGTGCCAGCAGCTTGTTGGGAAACACTGAAGCTTTCTTT.

There are a few counts of this clone. The chain employs TRBV19 and TRBJ1-5; 7 positions match TRBD1. CDR1 is LNHDA and CDR2 is SQIVND in the germline V gene (reference sequence). The CDR3 totals 14 residues. Germline trimming cut 5 bases from V and 2 bases from J; bases unmatched to any gene: 3. DNA of the CDR3: TGTGCCAGTAGTGTCAGGGGGGGCAATCAGCCCCAGCATTTT. This translates into CASSVRGGNQPQHF.

The chain uses TRBV4-1 and TRBJ1-2; D possibly corresponds to TRBD1 (6 bases). The V gene's germline CDR1 is MGHRA and CDR2 YSYEKL. The CDR3 is made up of 13 amino acids. V lost 0 bases and J 9 bases, leaving 11 bases between the germline ends. The CDR3 DNA follows: TGCGCCAGCAGCCAAGAAAGGGGGGTCCGCTACACCTTC. This encodes CASSQERGVRYTF.

The chain joins TRBV19 to TRBJ1-5; TRBD1 is a possible D gene (5 bases). With 2 bases removed from V and 5 bases from J, the gap between germline ends came to 19 bases. Per germline, CDR1 LNHDA and CDR2 SQIVND (reference sequence). This CDR3 has 17 residues. The CDR3 DNA follows: TGTGCCAGTAGTATAATTAACCCCAGAGGACATTATCAGCCCCAGCATTTT. This codes for CASSIINPRGHYQPQHF.

The rearrangement links TRBV7-9 to TRBJ2-1; TRBD1 agrees at 9 bases. The V segment lost 5 bases and the J segment 6 bases; nucleotides outside the gene matches: 11. The CDR3 contains 16 residues. Germline V gene lookup returns CDR1 SEHNR and CDR2 FQNEAQ (reference sequence). CDR3 residues: CASSPTTGGPINEQFF. The CDR3 DNA sequence: TGTGCCAGCAGCCCGACCACAGGGGGCCCTATCAATGAGCAGTTCTTC. The variable domain in full, with the rest retrieved from reference TRBV7-9 and TRBJ2-1, is DTGVSQNPRHKITKRGQNVTFRCDPISEHNRLYWYRQTLGQGPEFLTYFQNEAQLEKSRLLSDRFSAERPKGSFSTLEIQRTEQGDSAMYLCASSPTTGGPINEQFFGPGTRLTVL.

This chain uses TRBV19 with TRBJ2-7; D is unclear. The CDR3 runs 14 residues. Trimming removed 4 bases at V and 0 bases at J, with 10 bases between. Germline loops: CDR1 LNHDA, CDR2 SQIVND (reference sequence). CDR3 protein: CASSTQSFSYEQYF. CDR3 nucleotides: TGTGCCAGTAGTACTCAGAGTTTCTCCTACGAGCAGTACTTC.

The chain couples TRBV3-1 (or the pseudogene TRBV3-2) to TRBJ1-6; unclear D gene. CDR3 size: 14 residues. The V end was cut by 4 bases, the J end by 6 bases, with 10 bases between. Germline CDR1 is LGHDT and CDR2 is YNNKEL (reference sequence). The CDR3 coding sequence is TGTGCCAGCAGCCTCCGACAAACTAATTCACCCCTCCACTTT. It codes for CASSLRQTNSPLHF.

In regard to this clone: Within the sample, other DNA sequences also encode this same CDR3. The rearrangement uses TRBV30 and TRBJ2-1; 7 nucleotides match TRBD2. The CDR3 sequence is 15 residues long. V lost 0 bases and J lost 4; bases outside the gene matches: 6. Germline V lookup: CDR1 GTSNPN, CDR2 SVGIG (reference sequence). The CDR3 region is CAWSVGGSVYNEQFF. The CDR3 DNA follows: TGTGCCTGGAGTGTGGGGGGGAGTGTGTACAATGAGCAGTTCTTC.

The chain recombines TRBV2 with TRBJ2-3, with TRBD2 matching 7 bases. With V trimmed by 5 bases and J by 2 bases, 10 bases remained unmatched. The CDR3 is made up of 16 amino acids. Germline loops: CDR1 SNHLY, CDR2 FYNNEI. This chain's CDR3 is CASSPQAGLVTDTQYF. The CDR3 coding sequence is TGTGCCAGCAGTCCGCAAGCGGGACTCGTCACAGATACGCAGTATTTT.

As concerns this clone: Different DNA sequences within this sample yield the same CDR3. This sequence joins TRBV18 and TRBJ2-7; 8 nucleotides line up with TRBD2. There are 14 residues in the CDR3. CDR1 is KGHSH and CDR2 is LQKENI in the germline V gene. Trimming at V came to 2 bases and at J to 2 bases, leaving 2 bases not matched to a gene. The CDR3: CASSPTSGAYEQYF. In nucleotides, the CDR3 is TGTGCCAGCTCACCAACTAGCGGTGCCTACGAGCAGTACTTC. The entire variable domain, with the rest obtained from reference TRBV18 and TRBJ2-7, is as follows: NAGVMQNPRHLVRRRGQEARLRCSPMKGHSHVYWYRQLPEEGLKFMVYLQKENIIDESGMPKERFSAEFPKEGPSILRIQQVVRGDSAAYFCASSPTSGAYEQYFGPGTRLTVT.

This clone has a single count. The genes are TRBV12-3 or TRBV12-4 and TRBJ1-1; tentatively, D is TRBD1 (6 bases). V was shortened by 6 bases and J by 1 base, with 9 bases between the two germline ends. The length of the CDR3 is 13 residues. This CDR3 is CASRKTGNTEAFF. The CDR3, as DNA: TGTGCCAGCAGAAAGACAGGGAACACTGAAGCTTTCTTT.

The chain joins TRBV7-2 to TRBJ2-5, with TRBD1 as a possible D gene (8 bases). Trimming left V 4 bases short and J 2 bases short, with 11 bases between. The CDR3 totals 14 residues. Per germline, CDR1 SGHTA and CDR2 FQGNSA. CDR3 DNA sequence: TGTGCCAGCAGCTACAGGGGGGGGCAAGAGACCCAGTACTTC. It is translated as CASSYRGGQETQYF.

This sequence joins TRBV5-1 and TRBJ2-7, with TRBD1 matching over 9 bases. Germline trimming cut 1 base from V and 5 bases from J; bases unmatched to any gene: 10. This CDR3 region has 16 residues. Looked up from germline, CDR1 is SGHRS and CDR2 is YFSETQ. The chain's CDR3 is CASSLHRGQGGNEQYF. DNA of the CDR3: TGCGCCAGCAGCTTGCATCGGGGACAGGGTGGAAACGAGCAGTACTTC.

The rearrangement joins TRBV5-5 to TRBJ1-5; D unresolved. Germline V lookup: CDR1 SGHKS, CDR2 YYEKEE (reference sequence). The CDR3 is 15 residues long. V gave up 4 bases and J gave up 2 bases, with 13 bases separating them. The CDR3 bases are TGTGCCAGCAGCCTACGGTTGGCTGGCAATCAGCCCCAGCATTTT. This codes for CASSLRLAGNQPQHF.

The chain combines TRBV18 with TRBJ2-3, with a weak D call TRBD2 (5 bases). CDR3 length: 16 residues. CDR1 is KGHSH, CDR2 LQKENI, per germline. V gave up 6 bases and J gave up 6 bases, with 22 bases separating them. The CDR3 DNA is TGTGCCAGCTCCCTCACCGGCGGAGGAGGTTCGGATACGCAGTATTTT. It yields the protein CASSLTGGGGSDTQYF.

This clone was seen a few times. The genes are TRBV6-4 and TRBJ1-2, with D tentatively TRBD1 (6 bases). V dropped 6 bases and J dropped 5 bases, with 13 bases sitting between them. Germline assignment: CDR1 MRHNA and CDR2 SNTAGT. The CDR3 contains 13 residues. CDR3 amino acids: CASSPQGRYGYTF. Written as DNA, the CDR3 is TGTGCCAGCAGCCCACAGGGCCGATATGGCTACACCTTC.

This chain links TRBV7-2 with TRBJ1-1; D remains ambiguous. CDR3 size: 14 residues. The V gene's germline CDR1 is SGHTA and CDR2 FQGNSA. Trimming took off 2 bases at V and 1 base at J, with 8 bases between the two ends. The CDR3 region has the DNA TGTGCCAGCAGCTTATGGCCGCAGAACACTGAAGCTTTCTTT. Amino acids: CASSLWPQNTEAFF.

The count of this clone is one. CDR3 sequence: CASSLRGPNEQYF. CDR3 sequence (DNA): TGTGCCAGCAGTTTAAGGGGTCCCAACGAGCAGTACTTC. The V and J genes are TRBV28 and TRBJ2-7; D is possibly TRBD1 (5 bases). CDR3 length: 13 residues. Trimming cost V 2 bases and J 5 bases, with 10 bases left between them. Germline assignment: CDR1 MDHEN and CDR2 SYDVKM.